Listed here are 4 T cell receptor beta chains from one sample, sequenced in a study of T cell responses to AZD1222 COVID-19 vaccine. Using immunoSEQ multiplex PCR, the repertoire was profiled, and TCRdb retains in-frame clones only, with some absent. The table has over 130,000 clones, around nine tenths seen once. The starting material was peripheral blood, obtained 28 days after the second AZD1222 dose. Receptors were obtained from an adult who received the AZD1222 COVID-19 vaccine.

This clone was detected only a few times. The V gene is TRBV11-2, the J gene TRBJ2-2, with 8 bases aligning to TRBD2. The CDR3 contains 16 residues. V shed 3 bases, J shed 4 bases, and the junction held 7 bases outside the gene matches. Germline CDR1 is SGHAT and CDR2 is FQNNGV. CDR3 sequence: CASSFWIAGSTGELFF. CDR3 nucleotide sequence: TGTGCCAGCAGCTTTTGGATAGCGGGGAGCACCGGGGAGCTGTTTTTT. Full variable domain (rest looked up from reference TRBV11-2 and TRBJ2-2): EAGVAQSPRYKIIEKRQSVAFWCNPISGHATLYWYQQILGQGPKLLIQFQNNGVVDDSQLPKDRFSAERLKGVDSTLKIQPAKLEDSAVYLCASSFWIAGSTGELFFGEGSRLTVL.

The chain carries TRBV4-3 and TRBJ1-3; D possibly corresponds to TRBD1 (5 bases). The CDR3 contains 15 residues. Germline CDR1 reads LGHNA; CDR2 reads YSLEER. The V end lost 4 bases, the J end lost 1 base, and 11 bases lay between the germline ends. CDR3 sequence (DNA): TGCGCCAGCAGCCCTCTTCAGGGATCTGGAAACACCATATATTTT. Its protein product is CASSPLQGSGNTIYF.

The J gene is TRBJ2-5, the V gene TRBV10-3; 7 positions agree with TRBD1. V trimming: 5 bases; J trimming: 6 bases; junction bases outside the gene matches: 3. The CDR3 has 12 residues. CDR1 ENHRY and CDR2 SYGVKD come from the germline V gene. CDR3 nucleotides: TGTGCCATCAGTCAGGGGGAAAAGACCCAGTACTTC. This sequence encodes CAISQGEKTQYF.

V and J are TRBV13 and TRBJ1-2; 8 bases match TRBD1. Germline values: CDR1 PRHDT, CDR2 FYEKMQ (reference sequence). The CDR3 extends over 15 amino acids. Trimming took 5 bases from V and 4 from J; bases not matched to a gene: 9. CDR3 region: CASSPTTGDPYGYTF. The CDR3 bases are TGTGCCAGCAGCCCAACGACAGGGGATCCCTATGGCTACACCTTC.